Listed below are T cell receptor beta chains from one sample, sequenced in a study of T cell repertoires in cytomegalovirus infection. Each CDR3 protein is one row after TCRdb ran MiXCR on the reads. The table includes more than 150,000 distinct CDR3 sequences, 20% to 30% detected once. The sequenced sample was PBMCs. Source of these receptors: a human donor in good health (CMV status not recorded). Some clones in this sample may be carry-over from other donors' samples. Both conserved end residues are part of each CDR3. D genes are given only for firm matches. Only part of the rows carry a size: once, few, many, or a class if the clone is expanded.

CDR3nt: TGTGCCAGCAGTGGCTACGGGACCGCGTTGCTAGCTTTCTTT
CDR3aa: CASSGYGTALLAFF
v_gene: TRBV7-2
abundance: many
len: 14
d_gene: .
j_gene: TRBJ1-1

CDR3nt: TGTGCCAGCAGCCCAGCGGCAGGCAGGGATTCACCCCTCCACTTT
CDR3aa: CASSPAAGRDSPLHF
v_gene: TRBV7-3
abundance: .
len: 15
d_gene: .
j_gene: TRBJ1-6

CDR3nt: TGTGCCAGCAGCTTAGTAGGTAGCGCCAGCTCCTACAATGAGCAGTTCTTC
CDR3aa: CASSLVGSASSYNEQFF
v_gene: TRBV11-2
abundance: .
len: 17
d_gene: .
j_gene: TRBJ2-1

CDR3nt: TGTGCCAGCGGGACAAACTATGGCTACACCTTC
CDR3aa: CASGTNYGYTF
v_gene: TRBV6-5
abundance: .
len: 11
d_gene: .
j_gene: TRBJ1-2

CDR3nt: TGTGCCAGCAGTGGTCGGGGGAGACGCGTCCGCAATCAGCCCCAGCATTTT
CDR3aa: CASSGRGRRVRNQPQHF
v_gene: TRBV28
abundance: .
len: 17
d_gene: .
j_gene: TRBJ1-5

CDR3nt: TGTGCCAGCAGTCCTACAATAGCATACGAGCAGTACTTC
CDR3aa: CASSPTIAYEQYF
v_gene: TRBV7-2
abundance: many
len: 13
d_gene: .
j_gene: TRBJ2-7

CDR3nt: TGTGCCAGCAGCCAACAGGGTGGGAACACTGAAGCTTTCTTT
CDR3aa: CASSQQGGNTEAFF
v_gene: TRBV7-2
abundance: many
len: 14
d_gene: .
j_gene: TRBJ1-1

CDR3nt: TGTGCCAGCAGAACACGGGGACTGAGCACTGAAGCTTTCTTT
CDR3aa: CASRTRGLSTEAFF
v_gene: TRBV12-3/TRBV12-4
abundance: .
len: 14
d_gene: .
j_gene: TRBJ1-1

CDR3nt: TGTGCCACCAGCAGAGTTGGCGTGGCTGAAGCTTTCTTT
CDR3aa: CATSRVGVAEAFF
v_gene: TRBV15
abundance: few
len: 13
d_gene: .
j_gene: TRBJ1-1

CDR3nt: TGTGCTAGTGGTTTAGGCCGCTTGGCCGGGACTAGCGAAGATACGCAGTATTTT
CDR3aa: CASGLGRLAGTSEDTQYF
v_gene: TRBV12-5
abundance: few
len: 18
d_gene: TRBD2
j_gene: TRBJ2-3

CDR3nt: TGTGCCAGCAGCTCACTAGCGGGCTACAATGAGCAGTTCTTC
CDR3aa: CASSSLAGYNEQFF
v_gene: TRBV7-2
abundance: many
len: 14
d_gene: TRBD2
j_gene: TRBJ2-1

CDR3nt: TGCAGTGCTAGCTTGGCAGGGACCTCTGGGGCCAACGTCCTGACTTTC
CDR3aa: CSASLAGTSGANVLTF
v_gene: TRBV20-1
abundance: few
len: 16
d_gene: .
j_gene: TRBJ2-6

CDR3nt: TGTGCCAGCAGCTTAGTTGCCCGCACTAGCGGGGTCGCAGATACGCAGTATTTT
CDR3aa: CASSLVARTSGVADTQYF
v_gene: TRBV7-2
abundance: many
len: 18
d_gene: TRBD2
j_gene: TRBJ2-3

CDR3nt: TGTGCCAGCAGTCTCGTACAGGGAGAGGGCAATCAGCCCCAGCATTTT
CDR3aa: CASSLVQGEGNQPQHF
v_gene: TRBV28
abundance: .
len: 16
d_gene: .
j_gene: TRBJ1-5

CDR3nt: TGTGCCAGCAGCAGCGGAGTAAGGGAGCTGTTTTTT
CDR3aa: CASSSGVRELFF
v_gene: TRBV5-6
abundance: .
len: 12
d_gene: .
j_gene: TRBJ2-2

CDR3nt: TGTGCCAGCAGTTACATGGACGCCCAAGAGACCCAGTACTTC
CDR3aa: CASSYMDAQETQYF
v_gene: TRBV6-2/TRBV6-3
abundance: .
len: 14
d_gene: .
j_gene: TRBJ2-5

CDR3nt: TGTGCCAGCGAACGACTAGCGATGAACACCGGGGAGCTGTTTTTT
CDR3aa: CASERLAMNTGELFF
v_gene: TRBV7-2
abundance: few
len: 15
d_gene: TRBD2
j_gene: TRBJ2-2

CDR3nt: TGTGCCAGCAGCTTAGGGGCAGGGAGAACTATGGACTACACCTTC
CDR3aa: CASSLGAGRTMDYTF
v_gene: TRBV7-9
abundance: few
len: 15
d_gene: .
j_gene: TRBJ1-2

CDR3nt: TGTGCCAGCAGAGCCACTAGCGGGAGTACAGATACGCAGTATTTT
CDR3aa: CASRATSGSTDTQYF
v_gene: TRBV7-2
abundance: few
len: 15
d_gene: TRBD2
j_gene: TRBJ2-3

CDR3nt: TGCAGCGTCGCAGGGACAGGGGGATCCTACGAGCAGTACTTC
CDR3aa: CSVAGTGGSYEQYF
v_gene: TRBV29-1
abundance: .
len: 14
d_gene: TRBD1
j_gene: TRBJ2-7

CDR3nt: TGTGCCAGCAGCCAAAATCCGGGACCCGACAATGAGCAGTTCTTC
CDR3aa: CASSQNPGPDNEQFF
v_gene: TRBV7-2
abundance: many
len: 15
d_gene: .
j_gene: TRBJ2-1

CDR3nt: TGTGCCAGCAGCATGGACAGGGGCGGTGAAAAACTGTTTTTT
CDR3aa: CASSMDRGGEKLFF
v_gene: TRBV11-2
abundance: many
len: 14
d_gene: TRBD1
j_gene: TRBJ1-4

CDR3nt: TGTGCCAGCAGCTTCGTAACAGGTGAGCAGTTCTTC
CDR3aa: CASSFVTGEQFF
v_gene: TRBV11-2
abundance: few
len: 12
d_gene: .
j_gene: TRBJ2-1

CDR3nt: TGTGCCAGCAGCCAATTACTAGCGAGCTCCTACAATGAGCAGTTCTTC
CDR3aa: CASSQLLASSYNEQFF
v_gene: TRBV14
abundance: .
len: 16
d_gene: TRBD2
j_gene: TRBJ2-1

CDR3nt: TGTGCCAGCAGTTCCTTTCCGGGACAGGGGACCGGGGAGCTGTTTTTT
CDR3aa: CASSSFPGQGTGELFF
v_gene: TRBV6-6
abundance: once
len: 16
d_gene: TRBD1
j_gene: TRBJ2-2

CDR3nt: TGTGCCAGCAGCTTCCGGGACAGGGGGTTTTATCATTCACCCCTCCACTTT
CDR3aa: CASSFRDRGFYHSPLHF
v_gene: TRBV5-6
abundance: .
len: 17
d_gene: TRBD1
j_gene: TRBJ1-6

CDR3nt: TGTGCCAGCGTGGACGGGATTACCAGCTCCTACGAGCAGTACTTC
CDR3aa: CASVDGITSSYEQYF
v_gene: TRBV28
abundance: few
len: 15
d_gene: .
j_gene: TRBJ2-7